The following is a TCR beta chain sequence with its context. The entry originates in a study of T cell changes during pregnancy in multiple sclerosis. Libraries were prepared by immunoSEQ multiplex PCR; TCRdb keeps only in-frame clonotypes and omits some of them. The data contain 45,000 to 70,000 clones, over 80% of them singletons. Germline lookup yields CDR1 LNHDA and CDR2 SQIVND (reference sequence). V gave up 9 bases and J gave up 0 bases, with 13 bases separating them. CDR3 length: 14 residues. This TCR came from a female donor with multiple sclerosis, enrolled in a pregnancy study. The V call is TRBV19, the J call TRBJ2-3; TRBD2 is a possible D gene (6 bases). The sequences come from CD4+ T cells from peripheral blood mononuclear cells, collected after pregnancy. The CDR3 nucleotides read TGTGCCAGCGACGGGGGAGGAAGCACAGATACGCAGTATTTT. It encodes CASDGGGSTDTQYF. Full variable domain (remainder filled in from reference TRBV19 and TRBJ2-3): DGGITQSPKYLFRKEGQNVTLSCEQNLNHDAMYWYRQDPGQGLRLIYYSQIVNDFQKGDIAEGYSVSREKKESFPLTVTSAQKNPTAFYLCASDGGGSTDTQYFGPGTRLTVL.